One sample yielded the 29 T cell receptor beta chains listed below, sequenced in a study of monozygotic twins with inflammatory bowel disease. Reanalyzing the 5' RACE reads, TCRdb keeps one entry per CDR3 protein, without DNA. The ten top clones account for about 2.6%, within a sample of some 400,000 distinct CDR3 sequences. Sequencing was carried out using blood. Receptors were obtained from a human donor with ulcerative colitis or Crohn's disease, or a healthy co-twin of an affected twin (not recorded which).

This rearrangement joins TRBV20-1 to TRBJ2-1; TCRdb selects TRBD2, and the lack of DNA leaves this call unchecked. The CDR3 loop spans 14 amino acids. Germline V CDR1 and CDR2: DFQATT, SNEGSKA (reference sequence). CDR3 loop: CSAMSRALPNEQFF.

The V call is TRBV5-5, the J call TRBJ1-5. The V gene's germline CDR1 is SGHKS and CDR2 YYEKEE (reference sequence). The CDR3 covers 15 residues. The CDR3 loop reads CASSWRAGANQPQHF.

V is TRBV28 and J is TRBJ2-3; TCRdb names TRBD2, which stays unverified in the absence of DNA. The length of the CDR3 is 15 residues. Looked up from germline, CDR1 is MDHEN and CDR2 is SYDVKM. CDR3: CASGRREGGTDTQYF.

The V gene is TRBV3-1, the J gene TRBJ2-2. The germline V gene has CDR1 LGHDT and CDR2 YNNKEL (reference sequence). The CDR3 is 17 amino acids. The CDR3 region is CASSQDPGEVNTGELFF.

The chain recombines TRBV4-2 with TRBJ2-7; lacking DNA, the TRBD2 call made by TCRdb goes unchecked. CDR3 length equals 15 residues. Germline CDR1 and CDR2: LGHNA and YNFKEQ. The CDR3 here is CASSQGLADSYEQYF.

The V call is TRBV7-9, the J call TRBJ2-3. Germline V gene data show CDR1 as SEHNR and CDR2 as FQNEAQ (reference sequence). The CDR3 loop spans 15 amino acids. This CDR3 reads CASSLVPASTDTQYF.

V usage is TRBV27 and J usage is TRBJ1-2; checking the TCRdb D call of TRBD1 is not possible without DNA. The CDR3 sequence is 14 residues long. Germline V gives CDR1 MNHEY, CDR2 SMNVEV (reference sequence). CDR3 region: CASSYGTGAYGYTF.

The chain joins TRBV20-1 to TRBJ1-5; absent DNA, TCRdb's TRBD1 call cannot be checked. This CDR3 has 12 amino acids. The V gene's germline CDR1 is DFQATT and CDR2 SNEGSKA (reference sequence). Here the CDR3 reads CSAPEGDQPQHF.

V and J are TRBV10-3 and TRBJ1-2; TCRdb's D gene call, TRBD1, goes unchecked for lack of DNA. The germline V gene encodes CDR1 ENHRY and CDR2 SYGVKD. CDR3 length equals 14 residues. The chain's CDR3 is CAISESPGGDGYTF.

Here the CDR3 reads CASSHELTDTQYF. The rearrangement joins TRBV4-2 to TRBJ2-3. Germline V CDR1 and CDR2: LGHNA, YNFKEQ. CDR3 length: 13 amino acids.

The V gene is TRBV5-6, the J gene TRBJ2-3; without DNA, the TCRdb call of TRBD1 cannot be checked. Germline CDR1 reads SGHDT; CDR2 reads YYEEEE. CDR3 size: 16 residues. This CDR3 is CASSLGTVLPLGTQYF.

The chain couples TRBV18 to TRBJ1-1; there is no DNA to check the TCRdb D call of TRBD1. Germline V CDR1 and CDR2: KGHSH, LQKENI. The CDR3 contains 15 residues. CDR3 in amino acids: CASSSGTEVAAEAFF.

The rearrangement uses TRBV29-1 and TRBJ2-7; TCRdb's assignment of TRBD1 cannot be checked, as there is no DNA. Germline V gene sequence: CDR1 SQVTM, CDR2 ANQGSEA. This CDR3 has 13 amino acids. The CDR3: CSVEERAGSEQYF.

This rearrangement joins TRBV27 to TRBJ2-5; TCRdb designates TRBD1, a call that cannot be tested without DNA. In germline, CDR1 is MNHEY, CDR2 SMNVEV (reference sequence). CDR3 size: 14 residues. The CDR3 here is CASSAWGVQETLYF.

The chain links TRBV7-9 to TRBJ2-1; absent DNA, TCRdb's TRBD2 call cannot be checked. The germline V gene encodes CDR1 SEHNR and CDR2 FQNEAQ (reference sequence). This CDR3 contains 14 residues. CDR3 loop: CATSSSSGRAGQFF. The whole variable domain, filled in from reference TRBV7-9 and TRBJ2-1, reads DTGVSQNPRHKITKRGQNVTFRCDPISEHNRLYWYRQTLGQGPEFLTYFQNEAQLEKSRLLSDRFSAERPKGSFSTLEIQRTEQGDSAMYLCATSSSSGRAGQFFGPGTRLTVL.

The J gene is TRBJ1-1, the V gene TRBV5-1; TCRdb indicates TRBD1, and absent DNA this call remains unverified. The CDR3 spans 15 residues. The germline V gene has CDR1 SGHRS and CDR2 YFSETQ. This CDR3 is CASSLTGTQNTEAFF.

The genes are TRBV7-2 and TRBJ1-5; the D call of TRBD1 rests on TCRdb alone, since no DNA is present to check it. The CDR3 runs to 15 residues. Germline V gene sequence: CDR1 SGHTA, CDR2 FQGNSA. CDR3 loop: CASSLARGSNQPQHF. Filled out from reference TRBV7-2 and TRBJ1-5, the complete variable domain reads GAGVSQSPSNKVTEKGKDVELRCDPISGHTALYWYRQSLGQGLEFLIYFQGNSAPDKSGLPSDRFSAERTGGSVSTLTIQRTQQEDSAVYLCASSLARGSNQPQHFGDGTRLSIL.

The V call is TRBV6-5, the J call TRBJ2-7. The germline gives CDR1 MNHEY, CDR2 SVGAGI. This CDR3 is built from 12 residues. This CDR3 reads CASKTAVTEQYF.

V is TRBV29-1 and J is TRBJ2-1; TCRdb selects TRBD2, and the lack of DNA leaves this call unchecked. The CDR3 runs 14 residues. Germline lookup yields CDR1 SQVTM and CDR2 ANQGSEA. The chain's CDR3 is CSAIAGYSYNEQFF.

V and J are TRBV7-9 and TRBJ2-1; TCRdb's D call of TRBD2 is untestable without DNA. CDR1 and CDR2 from the germline V gene are SEHNR and FQNEAQ (reference sequence). This CDR3 contains 14 residues. CDR3 residues: CASSLGPQGNEQFF.

The chain joins TRBV19 to TRBJ2-3; TCRdb gives TRBD1 as the D gene, but with no DNA this cannot be confirmed. This CDR3 is built from 15 residues. The germline V gene has CDR1 LNHDA and CDR2 SQIVND (reference sequence). CDR3 amino acids: CASSIMQGSMDTQYF.

V and J are TRBV5-4 and TRBJ2-7; TCRdb names TRBD2, which stays unverified in the absence of DNA. This CDR3 has 15 amino acids. Germline assignment: CDR1 SGHNT and CDR2 YYREEE (reference sequence). This chain's CDR3 is CASSSASGRDHEQYF.

The rearrangement uses TRBV20-1 and TRBJ2-2; TCRdb's D call of TRBD2 is untestable without DNA. The CDR3 has 21 residues. The germline V gene has CDR1 DFQATT and CDR2 SNEGSKA (reference sequence). This chain's CDR3 is CSARDFGGRAGTSGSTGELFF.

The rearrangement links TRBV12-3 or TRBV12-4 to TRBJ2-7; checking the TCRdb D call of TRBD2 is not possible without DNA. The CDR3 runs 15 residues. The CDR3 loop is CASSSGTLVRDEQYF.

The chain employs TRBV25-1 and TRBJ2-7; TCRdb reports TRBD2, a call that lacks DNA to check it against. Looked up from germline, CDR1 is MGHDK and CDR2 is SYGVNS. The CDR3 extends over 13 amino acids. The CDR3 is CASSDSGPRQQYF.

This rearrangement joins TRBV6-1 to TRBJ2-3. Germline CDR1 is MNHNS and CDR2 is SASEGT. The CDR3 length is 14 residues. CDR3 residues: CASSETGSTDTQYF.

This chain uses TRBV6-1 with TRBJ1-2; the TCRdb D gene call, TRBD1, has no DNA to confirm it. This CDR3 has 16 amino acids. Germline assignment: CDR1 MNHNS and CDR2 SASEGT. CDR3 sequence reads: CASSRTAQGEDYGYTF.

The chain employs TRBV12-3 or TRBV12-4 and TRBJ2-1; no DNA is available, so the TRBD1 call from TCRdb remains unchecked. CDR3 size: 16 residues. This chain's CDR3 is CASSSLGDRNVNEQFF.

The CDR3 spells CAWDYLNEQFF. The chain couples TRBV30 to TRBJ2-1. The V gene's germline CDR1 is GTSNPN and CDR2 SVGIG (reference sequence). This CDR3 region has 11 residues.